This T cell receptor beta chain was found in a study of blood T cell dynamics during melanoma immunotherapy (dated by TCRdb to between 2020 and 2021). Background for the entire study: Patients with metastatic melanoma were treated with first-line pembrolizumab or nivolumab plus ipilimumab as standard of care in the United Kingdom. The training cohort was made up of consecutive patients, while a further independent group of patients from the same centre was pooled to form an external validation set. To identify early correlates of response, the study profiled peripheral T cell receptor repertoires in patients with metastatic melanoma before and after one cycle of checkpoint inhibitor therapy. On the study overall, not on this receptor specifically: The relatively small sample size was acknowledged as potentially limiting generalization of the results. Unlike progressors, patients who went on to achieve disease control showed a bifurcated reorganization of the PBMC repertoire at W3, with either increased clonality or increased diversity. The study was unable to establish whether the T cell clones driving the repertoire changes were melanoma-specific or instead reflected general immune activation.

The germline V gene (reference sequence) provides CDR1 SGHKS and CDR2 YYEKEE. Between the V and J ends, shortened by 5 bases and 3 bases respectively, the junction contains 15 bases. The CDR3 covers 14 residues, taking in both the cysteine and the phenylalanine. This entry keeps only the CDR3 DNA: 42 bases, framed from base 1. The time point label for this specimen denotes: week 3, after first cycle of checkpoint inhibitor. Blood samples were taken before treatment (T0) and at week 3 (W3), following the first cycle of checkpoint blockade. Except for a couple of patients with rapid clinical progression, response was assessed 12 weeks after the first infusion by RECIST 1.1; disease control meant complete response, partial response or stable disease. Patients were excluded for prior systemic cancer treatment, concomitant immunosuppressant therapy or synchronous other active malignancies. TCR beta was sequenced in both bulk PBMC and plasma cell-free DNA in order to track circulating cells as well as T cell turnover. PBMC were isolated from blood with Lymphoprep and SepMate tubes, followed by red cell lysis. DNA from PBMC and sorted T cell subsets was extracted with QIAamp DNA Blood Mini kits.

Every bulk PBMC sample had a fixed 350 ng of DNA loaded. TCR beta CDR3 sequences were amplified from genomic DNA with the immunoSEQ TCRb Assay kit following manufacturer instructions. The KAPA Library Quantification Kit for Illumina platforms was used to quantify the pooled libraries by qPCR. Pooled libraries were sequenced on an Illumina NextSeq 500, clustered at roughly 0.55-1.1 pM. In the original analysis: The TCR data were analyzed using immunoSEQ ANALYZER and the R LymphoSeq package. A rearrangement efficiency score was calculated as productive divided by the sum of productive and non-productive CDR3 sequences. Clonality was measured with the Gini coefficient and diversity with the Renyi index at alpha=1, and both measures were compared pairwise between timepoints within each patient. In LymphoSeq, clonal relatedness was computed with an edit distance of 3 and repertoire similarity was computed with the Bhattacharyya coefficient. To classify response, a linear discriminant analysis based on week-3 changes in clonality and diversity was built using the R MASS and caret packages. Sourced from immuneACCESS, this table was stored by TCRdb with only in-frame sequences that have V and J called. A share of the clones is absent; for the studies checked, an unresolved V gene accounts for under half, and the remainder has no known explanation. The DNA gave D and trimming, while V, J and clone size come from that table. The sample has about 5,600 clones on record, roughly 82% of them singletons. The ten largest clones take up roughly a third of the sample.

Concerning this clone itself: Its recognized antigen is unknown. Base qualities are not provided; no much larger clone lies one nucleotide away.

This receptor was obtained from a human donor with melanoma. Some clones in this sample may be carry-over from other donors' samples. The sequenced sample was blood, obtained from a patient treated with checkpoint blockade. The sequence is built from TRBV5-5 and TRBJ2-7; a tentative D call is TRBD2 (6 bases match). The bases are TGTGCCAGCAGTCGGGGGACGGCCAACTACGAGCAGTACTTC. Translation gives CASSRGTANYEQYF.